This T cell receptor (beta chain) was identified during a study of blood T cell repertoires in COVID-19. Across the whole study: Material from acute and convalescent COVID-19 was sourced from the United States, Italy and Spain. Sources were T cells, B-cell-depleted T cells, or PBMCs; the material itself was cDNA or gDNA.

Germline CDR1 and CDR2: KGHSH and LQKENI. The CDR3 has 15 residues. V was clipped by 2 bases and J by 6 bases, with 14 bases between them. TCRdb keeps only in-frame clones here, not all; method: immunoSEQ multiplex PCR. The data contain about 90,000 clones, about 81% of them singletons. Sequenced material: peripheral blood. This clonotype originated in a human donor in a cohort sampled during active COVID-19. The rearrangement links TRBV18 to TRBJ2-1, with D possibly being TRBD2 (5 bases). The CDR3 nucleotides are TGTGCCAGCTCACCAATAGGAGGCACGGGCAATGAGCAGTTCTTC. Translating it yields CASSPIGGTGNEQFF.